The entry below gives a single T cell receptor (beta chain) sequence along with its context. Trimming left V 3 bases short and J 6 bases short, with 7 bases between. The CDR3 loop spans 12 amino acids. CDR1 and CDR2 from the germline V gene are SGHDT and YYEEEE. This entry comes from a study of shared T cell receptors in the human thymus. The table came from immunoSEQ multiplex PCR; TCRdb's copy has only in-frame clones and leaves some out. Here the sample spans some 400,000 clones, 95% being singletons. This TCR came from a human donor. The sample comprised thymocytes. The gene calls are TRBV5-6 and TRBJ2-1; D uncertain. CDR3 DNA sequence: TGTGCCAGCAGCTCGGCCCGCAATGAGCAGTTCTTC. Protein sequence: CASSSARNEQFF.